Following are 29 T cell receptor beta chains from one sample sequenced in a study of CD8 T cells in ankylosing spondylitis. Points from the study as a whole: A motif in TCR beta, a set of 8 or 9 highly homologous variants, appeared characteristic of ankylosing spondylitis blood.

These receptors' targets are unknown. TCRdb passed the 5' RACE reads through MiXCR, listing each CDR3 protein once. The data contain about 540,000 distinct CDR3 sequences, approximately 11% of them singletons. Sequencing used blood, either unsorted or a sorted T cell fraction (not recorded which). These receptor sequences come from a male donor with ankylosing spondylitis.

The genes are TRBV11-2 and TRBJ2-5; perhaps TRBD2 as D (6 bases). The CDR3 is made up of 16 amino acids. V was pared by 5 bases and J by 4 bases, with 20 bases between. Germline CDR1 SGHAT, CDR2 FQNNGV. CDR3 amino acids: CASSPSRPLGGETQYF. As DNA, the CDR3 is TGTGCCAGCAGCCCTTCCCGCCCTCTGGGGGGAGAGACCCAGTACTTC.

V and J are TRBV5-1 and TRBJ2-1, with 9 bases matching TRBD2. The junction had 9 bases not matched to a gene; V was cut back by 1 base and J by 10 bases. The CDR3 consists of 15 residues. Germline-derived CDR1 and CDR2 are SGHRS and YFSETQ. The CDR3 nucleotides read TGCGCCAGCAGCTTGTCGCAGCAAGGACTAGCGGAGCAGTTCTTC. It specifies CASSLSQQGLAEQFF.

J is TRBJ2-5 and V is TRBV5-6, with a weak D call TRBD1 (6 bases). CDR3 length equals 13 residues. V was clipped by 5 bases and J by 7 bases, with 15 bases between them. Germline V gene sequence: CDR1 SGHDT, CDR2 YYEEEE. DNA for the CDR3: TGTGCCAGCAGGCCACAGGGTGGGGCGACCCAGTACTTC. Amino acids: CASRPQGGATQYF. Variable domain in full (rest from reference TRBV5-6 and TRBJ2-5): DAGVTQSPTHLIKTRGQQVTLRCSPKSGHDTVSWYQQALGQGPQFIFQYYEEEERQRGNFPDRFSGHQFPNYSSELNVNALLLGDSALYLCASRPQGGATQYFGPGTRLLVL.

This sequence joins TRBV3-1 and TRBJ1-3; a weak D match, TRBD1 (5 bases). The ends were cut back, 5 bases at V and 0 bases at J, with 14 bases in the middle. Per germline, CDR1 LGHDT and CDR2 YNNKEL (reference sequence). The CDR3 covers 16 residues. The CDR3 DNA reads as TGTGCCAGCAGCTTTCGCAGGGACTTCTCTGGAAACACCATATATTTT. This codes for CASSFRRDFSGNTIYF.

This clonotype was detected ten times or more. This chain connects TRBV14 to TRBJ2-2, with TRBD2 matching over 8 bases. Germline CDR1 is SGHDN and CDR2 is FVKESK. CDR3 length equals 15 residues. J lost 3 bases, V lost 2 bases, and 2 bases had no gene match. The CDR3 bases are TGTGCCAGCAGCCAACGCGGGGGGTACACCGGGGAGCTGTTTTTT. Amino acid sequence: CASSQRGGYTGELFF. The variable domain in full, completed from reference TRBV14 and TRBJ2-2, reads EAGVTQFPSHSVIEKGQTVTLRCDPISGHDNLYWYRRVMGKEIKFLLHFVKESKQDESGMPNNRFLAERTGGTYSTLKVQPAELEDSGVYFCASSQRGGYTGELFFGEGSRLTVL.

This clonotype was observed a few times. This chain joins TRBV27 and TRBJ1-2; D might be TRBD1 (5 bases). Germline V CDR1 and CDR2: MNHEY, SMNVEV (reference sequence). The CDR3 length is 13 residues. V lost 5 bases, J lost 2 bases, and 9 bases lay in between. Here the CDR3 DNA reads TGTGCCAGCAGTACGGACAAAAACTATGGCTACACCTTC. Protein sequence: CASSTDKNYGYTF.

This sequence joins TRBV5-1 and TRBJ1-3; the D is unclear. With 5 bases removed from V and 2 bases from J, the gap between germline ends came to 11 bases. Germline V gives CDR1 SGHRS, CDR2 YFSETQ. This CDR3 is 14 amino acids long. CDR3 loop: CASSNSGAGNTIYF. CDR3 coding DNA: TGCGCCAGCAGTAATTCGGGAGCTGGAAACACCATATATTTT. The entire variable domain, with the rest obtained from reference TRBV5-1 and TRBJ1-3, is as follows: KAGVTQTPRYLIKTRGQQVTLSCSPISGHRSVSWYQQTPGQGLQFLFEYFSETQRNKGNFPGRFSGRQFSNSRSEMNVSTLELGDSALYLCASSNSGAGNTIYFGEGSWLTVV.

The V gene is TRBV20-1, the J gene TRBJ2-4, with a tentative D call TRBD1 (6 bases). The CDR3 has 14 amino acids. V was trimmed by 3 bases and J by 0 bases, leaving 9 bases between them. Germline V gene sequence: CDR1 DFQATT, CDR2 SNEGSKA (reference sequence). The DNA for the CDR3 is TGCAGTGCTAGGTTACAGGGAGCCAAAAACATTCAGTACTTC. Protein sequence: CSARLQGAKNIQYF.

There are a few counts of this clonotype. This chain connects TRBV2 to TRBJ2-4; D possibly corresponds to TRBD2 (6 bases). Trimming stripped 2 bases from V and 6 bases from J, with 8 bases between. Per germline, CDR1 SNHLY and CDR2 FYNNEI. This CDR3 has 13 amino acids. Here the CDR3 DNA reads TGTGCCAGCAGTGAAACTAGCCGAAACATTCAGTACTTC. The encoded protein is CASSETSRNIQYF.

This clonotype was seen at least ten times. The CDR3 DNA follows: TGTGCCAGCAGCCAGGACAGGGGGTACAATGAGCAGTTCTTC. Its translation: CASSQDRGYNEQFF. The J gene is TRBJ2-1, the V gene TRBV5-6; 10 bases fit TRBD1. The CDR3 length is 14 residues. The V gene's germline CDR1 is SGHDT and CDR2 YYEEEE. The junction had 2 bases not matched to a gene; V was cut back by 4 bases and J by 4 bases.

This clonotype was detected only a few times. The gene calls are TRBV3-1 and TRBJ2-3; 10 nucleotides line up with TRBD2. The CDR3 has 15 residues. CDR1 and CDR2 (germline): LGHDT, YNNKEL (reference sequence). V gave up 3 bases and J gave up 3 bases; unmatched junction bases: 3. The CDR3 DNA reads TGTGCCAGCAGCCAGCTACTAGCGGGGACAGATACGCAGTATTTT. Its translation: CASSQLLAGTDTQYF.

This clonotype showed up just a few times. The V call is TRBV7-2, the J call TRBJ2-5, with 11 bases identical to TRBD2. From germline, CDR1 is SGHTA and CDR2 FQGNSA. The CDR3 runs to 16 residues. With V trimmed by 1 base and J by 4 bases, 5 bases remained unmatched. In DNA, the CDR3 is TGTGCCAGCAGCTTAGGGGTTAGCGGGAGGGCAGAGACCCAGTACTTC. It is translated as CASSLGVSGRAETQYF.

This clonotype was seen at least ten times. The V gene is TRBV7-8, the J gene TRBJ1-5; D might be TRBD1 (6 bases). CDR3 length: 16 residues. The V gene's germline CDR1 is SGHVS and CDR2 FQNEAQ. The V end lost 5 bases, the J end lost 4 bases, and 18 bases lay between the germline ends. Here the CDR3 DNA reads TGTGCCAGCAGCAGGTTCGGGGGCCGGGGGAATCAGCCCCAGCATTTT. Protein product: CASSRFGGRGNQPQHF.

The chain links TRBV5-1 to TRBJ1-4, with TRBD1 as a possible D gene (6 bases). The CDR3 loop spans 15 amino acids. V gave up 6 bases and J gave up 8 bases, with 20 bases separating them. The V gene's germline CDR1 is SGHRS and CDR2 YFSETQ. CDR3 in amino acids: CASTTRGAGEEKLFF. CDR3 bases: TGCGCCAGCACCACGAGGGGGGCAGGGGAAGAAAAACTGTTTTTT.

This clonotype turned up a few times. The rearrangement uses TRBV24-1 and TRBJ2-3; tentatively, D is TRBD1 or TRBD2 (5 bases each). CDR3 length: 13 amino acids. With 9 bases removed from V and 4 bases from J, the gap between germline ends came to 13 bases. Germline V gives CDR1 KGHDR, CDR2 SFDVKD. CDR3 DNA sequence: TGTGCCACCGAAGGGACGTTGGCAGATACGCAGTATTTT. It yields the protein CATEGTLADTQYF.

Many counts were recorded for this clonotype. The chain uses TRBV5-1 and TRBJ2-2, with D uncertain. The germline gives CDR1 SGHRS, CDR2 YFSETQ. The CDR3 is made up of 15 amino acids. Trimming shortened V by 0 bases and J by 5 bases, and 11 bases separated the two germline ends. The DNA of the CDR3 is TGCGCCAGCAGCTTGGTGCGGATGGGAACCGGGGAGCTGTTTTTT. It specifies CASSLVRMGTGELFF.

This clonotype was seen only a few times. The J gene is TRBJ2-3, the V gene TRBV5-1; maybe TRBD2 (6 bases). This CDR3 region has 13 residues. Between the trimmed V and J ends, which lost 7 bases and 2 bases, there was a span of 11 bases. Germline loops: CDR1 SGHRS, CDR2 YFSETQ. Here the CDR3 reads CASLSGPTDTQYF. The CDR3 nucleotides are TGCGCCAGCCTTAGCGGACCCACAGATACGCAGTATTTT.

This clonotype has ten or more counts. For the CDR3, the DNA is TGTGCCACCTCCCAACCAGGGAGCACAGATACGCAGTATTTT. Its translation: CATSQPGSTDTQYF. The chain couples TRBV12-3 or TRBV12-4 to TRBJ2-3, with a tentative D call TRBD1 (5 bases). The V end lost 10 bases, the J end lost 0 bases, and 14 bases lay between the germline ends. The CDR3 is 14 residues long.

This clonotype occurred a few times. This chain joins TRBV4-2 and TRBJ2-1; D could derive from TRBD1 or TRBD2 (5 bases each). The germline V gene has CDR1 LGHNA and CDR2 YNFKEQ. This CDR3 comprises 17 residues. Trimming stripped 2 bases from V and 4 bases from J, with 18 bases between. The CDR3 region has the DNA TGTGCCAGCAGCCAAAGAGGGTTGGGGCCAAGTTACAATGAGCAGTTCTTC. Amino acids: CASSQRGLGPSYNEQFF.

At least ten counts were recorded for this clonotype. V and J are TRBV12-3 or TRBV12-4 and TRBJ2-2; 8 bases match TRBD2. This CDR3 is built from 14 residues. J was trimmed by 7 bases and V by 7 bases; bases with no gene match: 8. DNA of the CDR3: TGTGCCAGCACCCCGGGACTAGGGGTCGGGGAGCTGTTTTTT. Protein sequence: CASTPGLGVGELFF.

This clonotype was found many times. The chain carries TRBV24-1 and TRBJ1-2; D is ambiguous. The CDR3 runs 14 residues. Trimming shortened V by 3 bases and J by 5 bases, and 12 bases separated the two germline ends. Per germline, CDR1 KGHDR and CDR2 SFDVKD. The CDR3 spells CATSDEPGGYGYTF. CDR3 nucleotide sequence: TGTGCCACCAGTGATGAACCTGGCGGATATGGCTACACCTTC.

CDR3 residues: CSARFRESNEQFF. Written as DNA, the CDR3 is TGCAGTGCTAGGTTTCGGGAGTCTAATGAGCAGTTCTTC. The V and J genes are TRBV20-1 and TRBJ2-1, with D possibly matching TRBD2 (6 bases). The V end was cut by 3 bases, the J end by 7 bases, with 13 bases between. The length of the CDR3 is 13 residues. CDR1 DFQATT and CDR2 SNEGSKA come from the germline V gene (reference sequence).

At least ten counts were recorded for this clonotype. The chain couples TRBV7-2 to TRBJ1-1; weak D call: TRBD1 (5 bases). The V gene's germline CDR1 is SGHTA and CDR2 FQGNSA. Deletions cut 8 bases from V and 3 bases from J, with 16 bases between. The CDR3 is made up of 14 amino acids. The CDR3 is CASVKTGVHTEAFF. CDR3 bases: TGTGCCAGCGTTAAGACGGGGGTACACACTGAAGCTTTCTTT.

A few counts support this clonotype. V is TRBV12-3 or TRBV12-4 and J is TRBJ1-1, with 8 positions matching TRBD1. Trimming took 3 bases from V and 0 from J; bases not matched to a gene: 15. The CDR3 loop spans 19 amino acids. In DNA, the CDR3 is TGTGCCAGCAGTTTGCCTATCCAGGGGGCTATGGGTATGAACACTGAAGCTTTCTTT. It specifies CASSLPIQGAMGMNTEAFF.

This clonotype was counted only a few times. The V gene is TRBV20-1, the J gene TRBJ2-7; 10 nucleotides agree with TRBD2. The germline V gene encodes CDR1 DFQATT and CDR2 SNEGSKA (reference sequence). Trimming cost V 4 bases and J 5 bases; bases outside gene matches: 11. The CDR3 contains 15 residues. The CDR3 bases are TGCAGTGCTACCCTCGCTAGCGGGAGCATCCACGAGCAGTACTTC. Translated, it gives CSATLASGSIHEQYF.

Only a few counts were recorded for this clonotype. The chain carries TRBV5-1 and TRBJ2-3; 11 positions agree with TRBD2. This CDR3 comprises 16 residues. Germline trimming cut 4 bases from V and 2 bases from J; bases unmatched to any gene: 6. The germline V gene encodes CDR1 SGHRS and CDR2 YFSETQ. The DNA of the CDR3 is TGCGCCAGCAGCCCAGGGACTAGCGGAGCCACAGATACGCAGTATTTT. It yields the protein CASSPGTSGATDTQYF. The full variable domain, in which reference TRBV5-1 and TRBJ2-3 provide the parts outside the CDR3, is KAGVTQTPRYLIKTRGQQVTLSCSPISGHRSVSWYQQTPGQGLQFLFEYFSETQRNKGNFPGRFSGRQFSNSRSEMNVSTLELGDSALYLCASSPGTSGATDTQYFGPGTRLTVL.

This chain uses TRBV6-2 or TRBV6-3 with TRBJ1-6; possibly TRBD1 for D (6 bases). Germline V CDR1 and CDR2: MNHEY, SVGEGT. V was pared by 2 bases and J by 7 bases, with 12 bases between. The CDR3 loop spans 15 amino acids. This chain's CDR3 is CASSYVQGWNSPLHF. The CDR3 DNA follows: TGTGCCAGCAGTTACGTACAGGGATGGAATTCACCCCTCCACTTT.

The genes are TRBV10-2 and TRBJ2-1; TRBD1 is a possible D gene (6 bases). Germline CDR1 WSHSY, CDR2 SAAADI. This CDR3 contains 15 residues. Trimming took off 3 bases at V and 1 base at J, with 10 bases between the two ends. The CDR3 DNA follows: TGCGCCAGCAGTGAATCCAGGGGATCCTACAATGAGCAGTTCTTC. As protein: CASSESRGSYNEQFF.

This chain connects TRBV18 to TRBJ2-7; 11 nucleotides agree with TRBD1. Germline lookup yields CDR1 KGHSH and CDR2 LQKENI. V gave up 5 bases and J gave up 5 bases; unmatched junction bases: 2. CDR3 length: 13 residues. In DNA form, the CDR3 reads TGTGCCAGCTCAGGACAGGGGGCGAACGAGCAGTACGTC. Residues: CASSGQGANEQYV.